These T cell receptor beta chains were read from a single sample in a study of early T cells in non-severe SARS-CoV-2 infection. TCRdb itself ran the 5' RACE reads through MiXCR, one entry per CDR3 protein. The sample holds about 45,000 distinct CDR3 sequences, less than 15% seen once. Material for sequencing was whole blood. These receptor sequences come from an adult who was a healthcare worker with PCR-confirmed SARS-CoV-2 infection or an uninfected control (not recorded which). Both conserved end residues are part of each CDR3. The D gene is left open where the match is weak. Clone size is given for some rows only: seen once, a few or many times, or a class if the clone is expanded.

abundance,v_gene,d_gene,j_gene,CDR3nt,CDR3aa
.,TRBV24-1,.,TRBJ2-4,TGTGCCACCAGTGACCCAAAGGGGGAAACCAAAAACATTCAGTACTTC,CATSDPKGETKNIQYF
few,TRBV20-1,TRBD1,TRBJ2-3,TGCAGTGCTTTCGGGACAGGGGAGGGAGATACGCAGTATTTT,CSAFGTGEGDTQYF
many,TRBV5-4,.,TRBJ1-1,TGTGCCAGCAGCTTTGTAGGCCAGAACACTGAAGCTTTCTTT,CASSFVGQNTEAFF
many,TRBV14,TRBD1,TRBJ1-3,TGTGCCAGCAGCGAAAACAGGGGACACTCTGGAAACACCATATATTTT,CASSENRGHSGNTIYF
.,TRBV18,.,TRBJ1-6,TGTGCCAGCTCCTCGACAGAAGATTCACCCCTCCACTTT,CASSSTEDSPLHF
few,TRBV5-4,TRBD1,TRBJ1-1,TGTGCCAGCAGCCCGGGACAGGCTTTTGAAGCTTTCTTT,CASSPGQAFEAFF
few,TRBV2,.,TRBJ2-1,TGTGCCAGCAGGGCCCGGGGGGAGCAGTTCTTC,CASRARGEQFF
.,TRBV2,.,TRBJ1-1,TGTGCCAGCGGTAAAGGGCGGAACATGAACACTGAAGCTTTCTTT,CASGKGRNMNTEAFF
many,TRBV10-3,TRBD1,TRBJ2-7,TGTGCCATCAGGGGGACAGGGACGGCCTACGAGCAGTACTTC,CAIRGTGTAYEQYF
many,TRBV6-5,TRBD2,TRBJ2-7,TGTGCCACCCTCGGGACTAGCGGGTACGAGCAGTACTTC,CATLGTSGYEQYF
.,TRBV10-3,TRBD1,TRBJ1-1,TGTGCCATCAGGCCAGGGGGCCAGAACACTGAAGCTTTCTTT,CAIRPGGQNTEAFF
many,TRBV12-3/TRBV12-4,TRBD1,TRBJ1-5,TGTGCCAGCAGGCAGGGGGCGAGCAATCAGCCCCAGCATTTT,CASRQGASNQPQHF
many,TRBV7-9,.,TRBJ1-2,TGTGCCAGCAGCTTGGGAGAGGCGGGCTATGGCTACACCTTC,CASSLGEAGYGYTF
many,TRBV19,.,TRBJ2-2,TGTGCCAGTAGTATAGGGGTGGCAGGGCCCACCGGGGAGCTGTTTTTT,CASSIGVAGPTGELFF
.,TRBV28,.,TRBJ2-4,TGTGCCAGCCTAGGGAGTTTGGCCAAAAACATTCAGTACTTC,CASLGSLAKNIQYF
many,TRBV9,.,TRBJ2-7,TGTGCCAGCAGCGTAAGGCAGGATGCCTTCTACGAGCAGTACTTC,CASSVRQDAFYEQYF
few,TRBV4-2,TRBD1,TRBJ2-7,TGTGCCAGCAGCCAAGGTCTAACAGGGGGGATCTACGAGCAGTACTTC,CASSQGLTGGIYEQYF
few,TRBV19,.,TRBJ2-7,TGTGCCAGTAAGGAGGGACGGGGGACCTACGAGCAGTACTTC,CASKEGRGTYEQYF
many,TRBV11-2,.,TRBJ2-2,TGTGCCAGCAGCACGTGGGGGCCCAACACCGGGGAGCTGTTTTTT,CASSTWGPNTGELFF
.,TRBV20-1,.,TRBJ1-1,TGCAGTGCAAGCCCCGGCAACACTGAAGCTTTCTTT,CSASPGNTEAFF
many,TRBV6-2/TRBV6-3,.,TRBJ2-7,TGTGCCAGCAGTTATGGTATACCCTACGAGCAGTACTTC,CASSYGIPYEQYF
.,TRBV19,.,TRBJ2-6,TGTGCCAGTAGACTCGGGGCCGAGTGGTACGGGGCCAACGTCCTGACTTTC,CASRLGAEWYGANVLTF
once,TRBV20-1,.,TRBJ1-6,TGCAGTGCTAGTAATCATCAGGGATCGGTAAATTCACCCCTCCACTTT,CSASNHQGSVNSPLHF
.,TRBV29-1,.,TRBJ2-7,TGCAGCGTTGAGCCACTAGACCGCTACGAGCAGTACTTC,CSVEPLDRYEQYF
few,TRBV5-6,TRBD1,TRBJ1-5,TGTGCCAGCAGCTTGGCACAGGGACAGCGGCAGCCCCAGCATTTT,CASSLAQGQRQPQHF
many,TRBV3-1,.,TRBJ2-3,TGTGCCAGCAGCCCACGAGGAACAGGTATAGCAGATACGCAGTATTTT,CASSPRGTGIADTQYF
many,TRBV20-1,.,TRBJ1-5,TGCAGTGCTAGAGTTGGGATTCAGCCCCAGCATTTT,CSARVGIQPQHF
.,TRBV12-2,.,TRBJ2-5,TGTGCAAGTCGCTTACTGGGACAACCATGGGAGACCCAGTACTTC,CASRLLGQPWETQYF
many,TRBV20-1,.,TRBJ2-7,TGCAGTGCTACCCGGACCTACGAGCAGTACTTC,CSATRTYEQYF
.,TRBV4-2,.,TRBJ2-3,TGTGCCAGCAGCCAACCCCGGGACTTCTCCTTTAAATTGGATACGCAGTATTTT,CASSQPRDFSFKLDTQYF
.,TRBV28,.,TRBJ2-7,TGTGCCAGCAGTATCACCCGGGGATCCTACGAGCAGTGCTTC,CASSITRGSYEQCF
many,TRBV20-1,TRBD1,TRBJ1-6,TGCAGTCCGACGACAGGGACTTCACCCCTCCACTTT,CSPTTGTSPLHF
many,TRBV4-1,.,TRBJ2-7,TGCGCCAGCAGCCAAGATGGGGAGCAGTGGGGACGCGAGCAGTACTTC,CASSQDGEQWGREQYF
many,TRBV7-8,TRBD1,TRBJ2-7,TGTGCCAGCAGCCTCGGACGGGACAGGGAAGGCGGAAAGCAGTACTTC,CASSLGRDREGGKQYF
many,TRBV7-2,.,TRBJ2-7,TGTGCCAGCAGCCCTCCCAGTCCGGCCTACGAGCAGTACTTC,CASSPPSPAYEQYF
many,TRBV11-2,TRBD1,TRBJ1-1,TGTGCCAGCAGCCTACTTAGGACAGGGGATGCTTTCTTT,CASSLLRTGDAFF
.,TRBV7-2,.,TRBJ2-7,TGTGCCAGCAGCTTAAGCCCCACTGGTATCTACGAGCAGTACTTC,CASSLSPTGIYEQYF
.,TRBV28,TRBD2,TRBJ2-7,TGTGCCAGTACTAGCGTCAGCAACGAGCAGTACTTC,CASTSVSNEQYF
many,TRBV14,TRBD2,TRBJ2-1,TGTGCCAGCAGCCAGGACGTCTCCCAGCGGGAGTGCTTC,CASSQDVSQRECF
.,TRBV2,TRBD2,TRBJ2-2,TGTGCCAGCAGTTGGACTAGCGGGGATATGAACACCGGGGAGCTGTTTTTT,CASSWTSGDMNTGELFF
.,TRBV5-1,TRBD1,TRBJ2-1,TGCGCCAGCAGCTTGGCGGCAGGGGGCTCTTTCAATGAGCAGTTCTTC,CASSLAAGGSFNEQFF
few,TRBV11-1,.,TRBJ2-7,TGTGCCAGCATTCAAGGTCAACCTTACGAGCAGTACTTC,CASIQGQPYEQYF
many,TRBV27,.,TRBJ1-5,TGTGCCAGCAGTAGGGGGGAGAATCAGCCCCAGCATTTT,CASSRGENQPQHF
many,TRBV6-4,.,TRBJ2-2,TGTGCCAGCAGTGAGGACACCCCCGGGGAGCTGTTTTTT,CASSEDTPGELFF
.,TRBV10-3,.,TRBJ1-4,TGTGCCATCAGTGAGGGTGCAACTAATGAAAAACTGTTTTTT,CAISEGATNEKLFF
few,TRBV7-9,.,TRBJ2-1,TGTGCCAGCAGCTTAGGGGTGGAGACCAAGTTCTTC,CASSLGVETKFF
many,TRBV18,TRBD1,TRBJ1-2,TGTGCCAGCTCATCACAGGGGGCCGATGGCTACACCTTC,CASSSQGADGYTF
.,TRBV3-1,.,TRBJ1-6,TGTGCCAGCAGCCAAGATGGGGATCGGGGATCACCCCTCCACTTT,CASSQDGDRGSPLHF
few,TRBV6-2/TRBV6-3,.,TRBJ2-3,TGTGCCAGCAGTTACTACAGGGCCGGGAGGACGCCGACGTTCAATACGCAGTATTTT,CASSYYRAGRTPTFNTQYF
few,TRBV11-2,.,TRBJ2-1,TGTGCCAGCAGCTTAGAGGGTAGGGCTGAGCAGTTCTTC,CASSLEGRAEQFF
.,TRBV9,.,TRBJ1-4,TGTGCCAGCAGCGGGGGCCCAACTAATGAAAAACTGTTTTTT,CASSGGPTNEKLFF
many,TRBV28,.,TRBJ2-1,TGTGCCAGCACCCCCCAGGCGCAGGGATCCTACAATGAGCAGTTCTTC,CASTPQAQGSYNEQFF
few,TRBV28,.,TRBJ2-1,TGTGCCAGCATCGGCGACACCAACAACAATGAGCAGTTCTTC,CASIGDTNNNEQFF
many,TRBV29-1,.,TRBJ1-6,TGCGGAGCCCAGGGGAGCTCCTATAATTCACCCCTCCACTTT,CGAQGSSYNSPLHF
.,TRBV7-2,TRBD2,TRBJ2-7,TGTGCCAGCAGCTTGACTAGCGGGGGGATATACGAGCAGTACTTC,CASSLTSGGIYEQYF
.,TRBV12-3/TRBV12-4,.,TRBJ2-2,TGTGCCAGCAGTTTAGACCCCCGGGGCGGGGAGCTGTTTTTT,CASSLDPRGGELFF
.,TRBV29-1,.,TRBJ1-1,TGCAGCGGATTGAACACTGAAGCTTTCTTT,CSGLNTEAFF
many,TRBV5-1,.,TRBJ2-1,TGCGCCAGCAGCTTGGATCCACTTGTGTTGGGTCGCGATGAGCAGTTCTTC,CASSLDPLVLGRDEQFF
many,TRBV4-1,TRBD2,TRBJ2-3,TGCGCCAGCAGCCAAGAGACGTTTACGGGAGGAACAGATACGCAGTATTTT,CASSQETFTGGTDTQYF
few,TRBV19,.,TRBJ2-3,TGTGCCAGTAGAGACGTCGTTGATACGCAGTATTTT,CASRDVVDTQYF